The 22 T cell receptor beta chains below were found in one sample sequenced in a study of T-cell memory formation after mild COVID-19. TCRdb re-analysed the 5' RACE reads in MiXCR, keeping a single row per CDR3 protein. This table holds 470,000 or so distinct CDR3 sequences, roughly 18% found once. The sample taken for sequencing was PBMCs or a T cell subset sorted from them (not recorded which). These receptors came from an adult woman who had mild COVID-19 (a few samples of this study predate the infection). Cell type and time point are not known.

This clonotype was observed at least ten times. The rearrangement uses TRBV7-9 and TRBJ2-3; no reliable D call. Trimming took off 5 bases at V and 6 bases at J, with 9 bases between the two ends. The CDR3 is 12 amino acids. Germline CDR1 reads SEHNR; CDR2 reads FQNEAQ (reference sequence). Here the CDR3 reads CASSVIGDTQYF. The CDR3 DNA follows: TGTGCCAGCAGCGTAATCGGGGATACGCAGTATTTT.

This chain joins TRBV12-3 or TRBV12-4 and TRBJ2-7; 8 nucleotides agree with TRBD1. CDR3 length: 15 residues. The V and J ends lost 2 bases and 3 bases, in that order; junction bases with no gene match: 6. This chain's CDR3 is CASSLFVTGVYEQYF. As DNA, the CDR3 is TGTGCCAGCAGTTTATTTGTGACAGGGGTCTACGAGCAGTACTTC.

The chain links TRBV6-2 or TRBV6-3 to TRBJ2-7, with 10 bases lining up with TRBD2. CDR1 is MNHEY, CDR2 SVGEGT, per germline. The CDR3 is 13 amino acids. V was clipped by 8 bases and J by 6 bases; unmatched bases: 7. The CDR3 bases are TGTGCCAGCTTACCGGGACTAGCGCGCGAGCAGTACTTC. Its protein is CASLPGLAREQYF.

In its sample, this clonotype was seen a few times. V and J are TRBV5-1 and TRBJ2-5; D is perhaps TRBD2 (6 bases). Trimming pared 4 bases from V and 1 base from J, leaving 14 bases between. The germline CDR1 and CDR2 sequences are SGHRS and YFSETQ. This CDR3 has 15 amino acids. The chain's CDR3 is CASSLGGPTQETQYF. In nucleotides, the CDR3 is TGCGCCAGCAGCCTGGGGGGACCGACCCAAGAGACCCAGTACTTC.

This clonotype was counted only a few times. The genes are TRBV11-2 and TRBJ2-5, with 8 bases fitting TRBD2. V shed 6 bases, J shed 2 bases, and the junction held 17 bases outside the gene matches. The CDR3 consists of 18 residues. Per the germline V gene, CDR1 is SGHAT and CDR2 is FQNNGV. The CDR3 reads CASRFWSLAGGIQETQYF. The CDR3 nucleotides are TGTGCCAGCAGATTTTGGAGTCTGGCGGGGGGAATACAAGAGACCCAGTACTTC.

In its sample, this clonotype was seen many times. The CDR3 spells CASSPRTSGAYNEQFF. Here the CDR3 DNA reads TGTGCCAGCAGCCCCCGGACTAGCGGGGCCTACAATGAGCAGTTCTTC. V and J are TRBV7-9 and TRBJ2-1, with 12 bases that match TRBD2. With 5 bases clipped from V and 2 bases from J, the junction kept 4 bases outside the gene matches. The CDR3 sequence is 16 residues long. Germline V gene sequence: CDR1 SEHNR, CDR2 FQNEAQ (reference sequence).

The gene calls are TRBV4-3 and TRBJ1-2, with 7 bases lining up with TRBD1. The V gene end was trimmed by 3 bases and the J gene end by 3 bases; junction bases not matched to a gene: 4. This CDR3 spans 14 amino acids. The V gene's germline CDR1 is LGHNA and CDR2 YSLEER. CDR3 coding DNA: TGCGCCAGCAGCCAGGCGGGACAGTACTATGGCTACACCTTC. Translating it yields CASSQAGQYYGYTF.

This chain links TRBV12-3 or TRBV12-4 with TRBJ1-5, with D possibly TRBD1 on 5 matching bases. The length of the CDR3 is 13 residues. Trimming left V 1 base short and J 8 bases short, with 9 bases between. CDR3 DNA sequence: TGTGCCAGCAGTTTAGTGTGGGGGAAGCCCCAGCATTTT. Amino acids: CASSLVWGKPQHF.

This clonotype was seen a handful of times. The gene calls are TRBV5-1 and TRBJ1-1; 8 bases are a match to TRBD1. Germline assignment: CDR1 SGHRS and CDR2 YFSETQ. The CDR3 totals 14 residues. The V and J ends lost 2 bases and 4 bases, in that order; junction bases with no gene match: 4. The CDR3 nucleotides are TGCGCCAGCAGCTTCCTACAGGGGGGCACTGAAGCTTTCTTT. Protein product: CASSFLQGGTEAFF.

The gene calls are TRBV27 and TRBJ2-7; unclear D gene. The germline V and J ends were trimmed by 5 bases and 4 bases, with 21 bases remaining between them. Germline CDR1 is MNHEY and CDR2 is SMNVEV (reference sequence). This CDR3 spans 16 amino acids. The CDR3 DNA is TGTGCCAGCAGTCTAAGGGCAGGCTCCGGCTTTTACGAGCAGTACTTC. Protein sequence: CASSLRAGSGFYEQYF.

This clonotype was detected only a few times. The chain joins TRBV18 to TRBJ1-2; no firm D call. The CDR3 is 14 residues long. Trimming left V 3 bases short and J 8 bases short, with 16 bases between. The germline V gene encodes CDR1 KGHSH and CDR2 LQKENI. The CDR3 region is CASSPFSAADGYTF. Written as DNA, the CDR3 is TGTGCCAGCTCACCTTTTTCAGCCGCCGACGGCTACACCTTC.

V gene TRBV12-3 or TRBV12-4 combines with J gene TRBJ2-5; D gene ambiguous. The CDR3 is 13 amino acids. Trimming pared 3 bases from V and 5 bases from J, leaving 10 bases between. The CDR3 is CASSFGLKETQYF. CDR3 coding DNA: TGTGCCAGCAGTTTTGGGTTGAAGGAGACCCAGTACTTC.

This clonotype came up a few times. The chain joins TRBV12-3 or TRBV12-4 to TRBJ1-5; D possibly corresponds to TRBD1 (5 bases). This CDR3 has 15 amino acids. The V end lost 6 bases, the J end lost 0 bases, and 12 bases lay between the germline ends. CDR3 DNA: TGTGCCAGCAGCCGGGGCCCTCATAGCAATCAGCCCCAGCATTTT. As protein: CASSRGPHSNQPQHF.

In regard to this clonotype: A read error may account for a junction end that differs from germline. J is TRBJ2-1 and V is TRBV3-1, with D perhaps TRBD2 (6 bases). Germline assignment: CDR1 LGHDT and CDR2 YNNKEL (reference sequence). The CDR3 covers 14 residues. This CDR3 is CASSQGVGGTGDRF. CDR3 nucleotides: TGTGCCAGCAGCCAAGGTGTTGGCGGGACTGGGGATAGGTTC.

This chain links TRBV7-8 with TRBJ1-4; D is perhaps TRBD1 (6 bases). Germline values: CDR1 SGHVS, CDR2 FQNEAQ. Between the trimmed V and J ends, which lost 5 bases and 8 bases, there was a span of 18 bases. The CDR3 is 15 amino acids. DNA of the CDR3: TGTGCCAGCAGCGAAGGAGGGGGGATTGGGGAAAAACTGTTTTTT. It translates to CASSEGGGIGEKLFF. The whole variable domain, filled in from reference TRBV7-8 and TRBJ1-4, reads GAGVSQSPRYKVAKRGQDVALRCDPISGHVSLFWYQQALGQGPEFLTYFQNEAQLDKSGLPSDRFFAERPEGSVSTLKIQRTQQEDSAVYLCASSEGGGIGEKLFFGSGTQLSVL.

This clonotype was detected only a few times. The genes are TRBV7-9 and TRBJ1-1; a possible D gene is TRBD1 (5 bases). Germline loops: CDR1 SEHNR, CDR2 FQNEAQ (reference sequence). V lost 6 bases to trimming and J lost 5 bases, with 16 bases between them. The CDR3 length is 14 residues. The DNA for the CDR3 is TGTGCCAGCAGTCAGCCGGGGGAGAGGACTGAAGCTTTCTTT. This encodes CASSQPGERTEAFF.

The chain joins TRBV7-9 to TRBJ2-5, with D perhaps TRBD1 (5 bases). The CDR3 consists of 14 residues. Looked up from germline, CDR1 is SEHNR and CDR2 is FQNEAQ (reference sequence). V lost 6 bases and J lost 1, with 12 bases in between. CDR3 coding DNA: TGTGCCAGCAGAGACGCGGACATCCAAGAGACCCAGTACTTC. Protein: CASRDADIQETQYF.

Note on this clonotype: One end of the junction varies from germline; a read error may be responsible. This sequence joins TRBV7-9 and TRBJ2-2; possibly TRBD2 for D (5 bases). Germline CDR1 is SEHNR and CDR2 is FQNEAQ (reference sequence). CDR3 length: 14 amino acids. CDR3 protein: CASSPSAVTGEMFF. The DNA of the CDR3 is TGTGCCAGCAGCCCCAGTGCCGTAACCGGGGAGATGTTTTTT.

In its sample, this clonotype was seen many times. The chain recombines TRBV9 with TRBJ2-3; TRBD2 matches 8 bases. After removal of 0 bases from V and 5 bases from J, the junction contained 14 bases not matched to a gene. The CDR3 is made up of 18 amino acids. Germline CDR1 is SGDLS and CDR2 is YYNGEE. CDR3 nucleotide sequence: TGTGCCAGCAGCGTAGAGATTGGGACGGGAGGGCCGATAGATACGCAGTATTTT. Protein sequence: CASSVEIGTGGPIDTQYF.

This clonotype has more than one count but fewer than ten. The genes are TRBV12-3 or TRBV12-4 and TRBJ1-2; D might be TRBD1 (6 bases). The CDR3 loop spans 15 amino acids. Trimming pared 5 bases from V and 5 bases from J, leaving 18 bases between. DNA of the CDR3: TGTGCCAGCAGTACTATAGAAACAGGGATTTATGGCTACACCTTC. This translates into CASSTIETGIYGYTF.

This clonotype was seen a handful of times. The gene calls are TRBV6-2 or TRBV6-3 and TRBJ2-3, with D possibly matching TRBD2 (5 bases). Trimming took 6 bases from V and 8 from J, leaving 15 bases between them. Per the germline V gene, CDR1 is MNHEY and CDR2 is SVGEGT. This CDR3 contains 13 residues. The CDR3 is CASRKSSIGTQYF. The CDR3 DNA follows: TGTGCCAGCAGAAAATCTAGCATCGGTACGCAGTATTTT.

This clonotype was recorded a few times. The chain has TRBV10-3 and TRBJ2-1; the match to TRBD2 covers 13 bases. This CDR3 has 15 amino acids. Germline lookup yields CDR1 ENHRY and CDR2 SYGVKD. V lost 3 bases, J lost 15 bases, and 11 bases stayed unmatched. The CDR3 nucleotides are TGTGCCATCAGTGACATTCCGGGACTAGCGGGATCGCCGTTCTTC. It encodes CAISDIPGLAGSPFF.